The clone carrying this T cell receptor beta chain came up many times. Its antigen is unknown. The sample is drawn from a study of metastatic and nonmetastatic thyroid tumors. For the study at large: Repertoires of blood and of tissue (tumor or nodule) from malignant and benign thyroid patients were compared. Points from the study as a whole: Significantly higher TCR beta diversity was reportedly seen in malignant thyroid tumors than benign nodules, in blood and tumor.

Authors' processing steps: Built for papillary thyroid cancer, a distant-metastasis classifier drew on CDR3 differences across clinicopathological groups. Through MiXCR, TCRdb re-clonotyped the PCR reads. The V and J calls and clone size are TCRdb's, not the authors'. The repertoire holds about 50,000 clones, about 20% seen once, with about 3.9% in the top ten. Treatment of any kind had been given to no patient before thyroid surgery. Material for sequencing was blood. The origin of this receptor is a female donor with papillary thyroid cancer or a benign thyroid nodule (not recorded which). Some clones in this sample may be carry-over from other donors' samples.

This CDR3 reads CASSLRNGNEQFF. The CDR3 nucleotides are TGTGCCAGCAGTTTAAGGAATGGAAATGAGCAGTTCTTC. The J gene is TRBJ2-1, the V gene TRBV12-3 or TRBV12-4; D not resolved. The CDR3 has 13 residues. Trimming removed 2 bases at V and 7 bases at J, with 9 bases between.